The clone carrying this T cell receptor beta chain was detected only once. Methods used by the authors: By means of reference gene primer amplification, nucleated cell counts were estimated. Generated by immunoSEQ multiplex PCR, the TCRdb table keeps only in-frame clones and is missing some. V, J and clone size were drawn from that table, and D and trimming were deduced from the DNA. This table has roughly 53,000 clones, 85% to 90% appearing once. The sample belongs to a study of blood T cell repertoires in COVID-19. Background on the study: The study drew acute and convalescent COVID-19 samples from the United States, Italy and Spain. PBMCs, B-cell-depleted T cells, or T cells were the source of the cDNA or gDNA that made up the material.

Trimming shortened V by 6 bases and J by 5 bases, and 11 bases separated the two germline ends. Germline assignment: CDR1 SNHLY and CDR2 FYNNEI. The CDR3 contains 12 residues. J is TRBJ2-7 and V is TRBV2; D is possibly TRBD2 (5 bases). This clonotype was sampled from a human donor in a cohort sampled during active COVID-19. Sequenced: peripheral blood. The CDR3 loop reads CASRPTSHEQYF. CDR3 bases: TGTGCCAGCAGACCAACTAGTCACGAGCAGTACTTC.